The entry below gives a single T cell receptor beta chain sequence along with its context. Seattle's cohort entered during active infection and was followed longitudinally. In the study's own analysis: From reference gene primer amplification, estimates of nucleated cell counts were derived. Repertoires were generated with immunoSEQ multiplex PCR, while TCRdb's copy carries only in-frame clones and drops some. V, J and clone size are those of that table, while D and trimming were read from the DNA. The sample holds approximately 350,000 clones, more than 80% seen once. The data were taken from a study of blood T cell repertoires in COVID-19. Study context: Samples representing acute and convalescent COVID-19 were sourced from the United States, Italy and Spain. PBMCs, B-cell-depleted T cells, or T cells were the source of the cDNA or gDNA that made up the material.

Germline V gives CDR1 KGHSH, CDR2 LQKENI. Deletions cut 2 bases from V and 5 bases from J, with 12 bases between. The CDR3 sequence is 14 residues long. The receptor was isolated from a woman in her thirties with COVID-19, enrolled during active disease. Sequencing was performed on peripheral blood. V gene TRBV18 combines with J gene TRBJ1-1, with D uncertain. The CDR3 protein is CASSPLVRETEAFF. CDR3 bases: TGTGCCAGCTCACCATTAGTGCGGGAGACTGAAGCTTTCTTT.